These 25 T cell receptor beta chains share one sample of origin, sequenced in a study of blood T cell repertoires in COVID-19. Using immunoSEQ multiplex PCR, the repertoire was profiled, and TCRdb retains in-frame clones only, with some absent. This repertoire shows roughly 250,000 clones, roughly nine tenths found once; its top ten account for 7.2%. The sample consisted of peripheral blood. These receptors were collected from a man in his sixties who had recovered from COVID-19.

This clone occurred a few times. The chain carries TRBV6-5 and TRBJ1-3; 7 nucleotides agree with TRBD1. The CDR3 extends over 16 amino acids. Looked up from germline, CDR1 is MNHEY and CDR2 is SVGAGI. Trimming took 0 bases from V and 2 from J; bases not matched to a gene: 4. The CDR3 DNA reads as TGTGCCAGCAGTTACTCGCCCAGGGGGGCTGGAAACACCATATATTTT. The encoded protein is CASSYSPRGAGNTIYF.

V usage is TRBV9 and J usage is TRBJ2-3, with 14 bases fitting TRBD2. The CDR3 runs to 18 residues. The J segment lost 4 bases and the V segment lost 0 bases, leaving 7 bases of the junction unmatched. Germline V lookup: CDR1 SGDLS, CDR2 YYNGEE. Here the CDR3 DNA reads TGTGCCAGCAGCGTAGGACTAGCGGGGGGGCTTAGGGCAGATACGCAGTATTTT. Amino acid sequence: CASSVGLAGGLRADTQYF.

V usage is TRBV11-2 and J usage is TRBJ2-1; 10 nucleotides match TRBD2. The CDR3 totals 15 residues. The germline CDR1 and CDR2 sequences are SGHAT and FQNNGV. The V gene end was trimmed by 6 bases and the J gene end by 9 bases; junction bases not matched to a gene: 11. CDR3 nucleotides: TGTGCCAGCAGTGTTGAGCGGGGGGGGATCCCTGAGCAGTTCTTC. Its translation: CASSVERGGIPEQFF. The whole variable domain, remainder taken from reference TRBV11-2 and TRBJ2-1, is EAGVAQSPRYKIIEKRQSVAFWCNPISGHATLYWYQQILGQGPKLLIQFQNNGVVDDSQLPKDRFSAERLKGVDSTLKIQPAKLEDSAVYLCASSVERGGIPEQFFGPGTRLTVL.

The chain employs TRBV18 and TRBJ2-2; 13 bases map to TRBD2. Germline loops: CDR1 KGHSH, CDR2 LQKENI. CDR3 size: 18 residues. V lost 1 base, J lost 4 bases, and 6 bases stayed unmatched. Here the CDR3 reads CASSPRGLAGTITGELFF. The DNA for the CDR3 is TGTGCCAGCTCACCACGGGGACTAGCGGGGACTATCACCGGGGAGCTGTTTTTT.

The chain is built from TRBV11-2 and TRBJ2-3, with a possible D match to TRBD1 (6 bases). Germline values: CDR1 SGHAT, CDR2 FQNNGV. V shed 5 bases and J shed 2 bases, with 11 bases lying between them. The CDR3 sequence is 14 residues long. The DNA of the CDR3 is TGTGCCAGCAGCCAACAGGGAGACACAGATACGCAGTATTTT. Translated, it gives CASSQQGDTDTQYF.

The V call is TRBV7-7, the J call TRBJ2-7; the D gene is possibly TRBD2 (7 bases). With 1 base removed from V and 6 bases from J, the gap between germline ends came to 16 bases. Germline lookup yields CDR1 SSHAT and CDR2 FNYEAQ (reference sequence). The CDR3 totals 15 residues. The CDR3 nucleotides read TGTGCCAGCAGCTTAGGCGGGGGCCGGGCCCCCGAGCAGTACTTC. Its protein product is CASSLGGGRAPEQYF.

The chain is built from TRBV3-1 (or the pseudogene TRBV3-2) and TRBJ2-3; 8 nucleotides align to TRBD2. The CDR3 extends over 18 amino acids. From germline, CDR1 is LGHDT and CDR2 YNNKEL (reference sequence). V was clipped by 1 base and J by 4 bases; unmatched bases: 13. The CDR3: CASSQAFGPGGLPDTQYF. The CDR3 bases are TGTGCCAGCAGCCAAGCTTTCGGGCCGGGGGGGCTCCCAGATACGCAGTATTTT.

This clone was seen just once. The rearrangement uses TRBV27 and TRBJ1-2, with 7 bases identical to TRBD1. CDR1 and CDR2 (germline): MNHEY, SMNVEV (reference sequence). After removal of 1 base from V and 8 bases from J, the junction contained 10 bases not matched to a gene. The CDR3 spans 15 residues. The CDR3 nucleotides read TGTGCCAGCAGTTTATTATCGAGACAGGGTGGAGGCTACACCTTC. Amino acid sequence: CASSLLSRQGGGYTF.

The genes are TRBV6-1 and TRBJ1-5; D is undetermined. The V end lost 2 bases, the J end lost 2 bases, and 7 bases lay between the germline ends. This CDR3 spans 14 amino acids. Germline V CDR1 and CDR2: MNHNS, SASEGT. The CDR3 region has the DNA TGTGCCAGCAGTGAACGGGGTGGCAATCAGCCCCAGCATTTT. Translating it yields CASSERGGNQPQHF.

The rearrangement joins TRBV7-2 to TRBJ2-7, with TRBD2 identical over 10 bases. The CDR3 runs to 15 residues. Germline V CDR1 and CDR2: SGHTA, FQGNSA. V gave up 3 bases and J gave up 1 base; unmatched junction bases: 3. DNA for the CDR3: TGTGCCAGCAGCTTGGTAGCGGGGGGATCCTACGAGCAGTACTTC. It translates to CASSLVAGGSYEQYF.

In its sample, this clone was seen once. The CDR3 reads CARSWPGGVGNTGELFF. The CDR3 DNA sequence: TGTGCCAGAAGCTGGCCGGGAGGCGTGGGAAACACCGGGGAGCTGTTTTTT. V usage is TRBV5-3 and J usage is TRBJ2-2, with 7 bases aligning to TRBD2. TRBV5-3 is noted as an ORF with a role that remains uncertain. The CDR3 sequence is 17 residues long. With V trimmed by 3 bases and J by 2 bases, 10 bases remained unmatched.

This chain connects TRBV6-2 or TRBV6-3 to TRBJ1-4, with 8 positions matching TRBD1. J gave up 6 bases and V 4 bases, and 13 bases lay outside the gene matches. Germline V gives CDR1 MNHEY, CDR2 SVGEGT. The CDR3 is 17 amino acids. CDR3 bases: TGTGCCAGCAGTTTGAAACAGGGGGGAAATCCTCATGAAAAACTGTTTTTT. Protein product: CASSLKQGGNPHEKLFF.

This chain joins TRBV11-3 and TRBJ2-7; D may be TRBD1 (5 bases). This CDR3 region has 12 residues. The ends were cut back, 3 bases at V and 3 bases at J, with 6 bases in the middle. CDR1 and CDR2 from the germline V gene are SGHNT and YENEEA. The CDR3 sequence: CASSLDNYEQYF. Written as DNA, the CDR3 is TGTGCCAGCAGCTTGGACAACTACGAGCAGTACTTC.

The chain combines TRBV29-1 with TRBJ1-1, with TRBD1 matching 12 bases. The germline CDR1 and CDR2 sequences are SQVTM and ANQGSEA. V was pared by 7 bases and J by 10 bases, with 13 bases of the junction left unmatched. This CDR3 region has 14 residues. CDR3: CSAIIGTGGRVAFF. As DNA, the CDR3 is TGCAGCGCTATAATTGGGACAGGGGGCAGGGTAGCTTTCTTT. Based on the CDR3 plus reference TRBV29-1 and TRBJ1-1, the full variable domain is SAVISQKPSRDICQRGTSLTIQCQVDSQVTMMFWYRQQPGQSLTLIATANQGSEATYESGFVIDKFPISRPNLTFSTLTVSNMSPEDSSIYLCSAIIGTGGRVAFFGQGTRLTVV.

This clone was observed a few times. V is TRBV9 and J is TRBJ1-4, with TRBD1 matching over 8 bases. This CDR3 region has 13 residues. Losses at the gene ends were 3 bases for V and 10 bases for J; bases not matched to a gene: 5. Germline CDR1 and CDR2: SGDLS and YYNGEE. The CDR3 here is CASSGGTGGKLFF. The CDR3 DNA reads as TGTGCCAGCAGCGGCGGGACAGGAGGAAAACTGTTTTTT.

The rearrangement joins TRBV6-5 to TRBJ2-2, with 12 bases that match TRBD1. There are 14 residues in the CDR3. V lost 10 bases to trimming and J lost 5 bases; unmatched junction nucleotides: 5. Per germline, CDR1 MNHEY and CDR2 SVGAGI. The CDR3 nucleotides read TGTGCCATCCGGGACAGGGGGCTGACCGGGGAGCTGTTTTTT. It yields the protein CAIRDRGLTGELFF.

For the CDR3, the DNA is TGTGCCAGCAGCTTGGACACGAACACTGAAGCTTTCTTT. This codes for CASSLDTNTEAFF. The chain is built from TRBV5-4 and TRBJ1-1; no definite D call. The CDR3 loop spans 13 amino acids. Germline V lookup: CDR1 SGHNT, CDR2 YYREEE (reference sequence). Trimming shortened V by 0 bases and J by 1 base, and 4 bases separated the two germline ends. The full variable domain, completed using reference TRBV5-4 and TRBJ1-1, is ETGVTQSPTHLIKTRGQQVTLRCSSQSGHNTVSWYQQALGQGPQFIFQYYREEENGRGNFPPRFSGLQFPNYSSELNVNALELDDSALYLCASSLDTNTEAFFGQGTRLTVV.

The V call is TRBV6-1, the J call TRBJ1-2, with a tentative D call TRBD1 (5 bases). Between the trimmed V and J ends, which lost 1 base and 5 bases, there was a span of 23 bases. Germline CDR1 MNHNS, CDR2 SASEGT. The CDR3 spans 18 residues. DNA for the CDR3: TGTGCCAGCAGTGAAGTGGGGACGAGCGGGCTTATCGCTTATGGCTACACCTTC. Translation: CASSEVGTSGLIAYGYTF.

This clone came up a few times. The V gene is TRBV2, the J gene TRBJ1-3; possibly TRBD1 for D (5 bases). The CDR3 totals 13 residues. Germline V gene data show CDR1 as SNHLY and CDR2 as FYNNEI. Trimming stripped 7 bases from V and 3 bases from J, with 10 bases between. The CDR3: CASKGQDGNTIYF. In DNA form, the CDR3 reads TGTGCCAGCAAAGGACAAGATGGAAACACCATATATTTT.

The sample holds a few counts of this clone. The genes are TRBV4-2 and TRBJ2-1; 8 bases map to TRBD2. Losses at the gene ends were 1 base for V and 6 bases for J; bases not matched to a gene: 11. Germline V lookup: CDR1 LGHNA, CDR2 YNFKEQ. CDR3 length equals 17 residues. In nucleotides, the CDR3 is TGTGCCAGCAGCCAAGGGCAGGGACGGGGGGGCGCCAATGAGCAGTTCTTC. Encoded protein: CASSQGQGRGGANEQFF.

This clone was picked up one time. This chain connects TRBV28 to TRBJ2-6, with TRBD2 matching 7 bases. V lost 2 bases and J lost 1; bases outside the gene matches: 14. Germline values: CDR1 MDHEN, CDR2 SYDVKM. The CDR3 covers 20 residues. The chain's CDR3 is CASSLTPTSGGYSGANVLTF. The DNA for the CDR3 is TGTGCCAGCAGTTTAACCCCCACTTCGGGGGGATATTCTGGGGCCAACGTCCTGACTTTC. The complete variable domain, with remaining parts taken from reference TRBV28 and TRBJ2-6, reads DVKVTQSSRYLVKRTGEKVFLECVQDMDHENMFWYRQDPGLGLRLIYFSYDVKMKEKGDIPEGYSVSREKKERFSLILESASTNQTSMYLCASSLTPTSGGYSGANVLTFGAGSRLTVL.

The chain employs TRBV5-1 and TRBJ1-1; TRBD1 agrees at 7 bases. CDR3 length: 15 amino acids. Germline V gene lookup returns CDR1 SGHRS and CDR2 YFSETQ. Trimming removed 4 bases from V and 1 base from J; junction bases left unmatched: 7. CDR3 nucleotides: TGCGCCAGCAGCACACCCAGGGGGAAGAACACTGAAGCTTTCTTT. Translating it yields CASSTPRGKNTEAFF.

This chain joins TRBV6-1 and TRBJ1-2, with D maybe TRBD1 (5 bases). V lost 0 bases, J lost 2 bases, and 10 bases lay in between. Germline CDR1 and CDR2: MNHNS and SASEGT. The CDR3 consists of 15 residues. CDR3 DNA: TGTGCCAGCAGTGAAGCTTGGCAGGGAAACTATGGCTACACCTTC. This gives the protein CASSEAWQGNYGYTF.

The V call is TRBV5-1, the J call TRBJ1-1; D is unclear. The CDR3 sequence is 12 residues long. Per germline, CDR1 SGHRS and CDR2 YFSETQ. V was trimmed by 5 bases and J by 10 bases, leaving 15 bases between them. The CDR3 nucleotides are TGCGCCAGCAGGGAGCCAACGGGGATAGCTTTCTTT. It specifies CASREPTGIAFF.

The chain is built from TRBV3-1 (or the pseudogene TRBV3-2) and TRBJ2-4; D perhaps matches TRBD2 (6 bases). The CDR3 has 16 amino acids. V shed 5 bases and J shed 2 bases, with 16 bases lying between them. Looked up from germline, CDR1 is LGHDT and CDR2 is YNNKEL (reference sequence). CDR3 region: CASSIEESGSKNIQYF. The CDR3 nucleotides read TGTGCCAGCAGCATCGAGGAGAGCGGGTCCAAAAACATTCAGTACTTC.